This is a list of T cell receptor beta chains from one sample in a study of vaccination effects on CD4 cells after COVID-19. Antigen specificity for these receptors is unknown. The table came from immunoSEQ multiplex PCR; TCRdb's copy has only in-frame clones and leaves some out. There are 8,000 to 10,000 clones in the sample; about 75% occur only once, and more than 10% lies in the top ten. Material: CD4+ T cells from PBMCs cultured without peptide, obtained after COVID-19 vaccination. All receptors derive from a human donor who received a COVID-19 vaccine. The CDR3 runs from the conserved cysteine through the conserved F or W. The order of the fields is D gene, J gene, V gene, clone size, CDR3 DNA, CDR3 protein. A D gene is named only where the DNA matches it firmly. Size tells how often a clone was seen (once, few, many) or the class of an expanded clone, and some rows leave it out.

D: .; J: TRBJ1-1; V: TRBV6-6; size: .; DNA: TGTGCCAGCGATCAATATGGTGAAGCTTTCTTT; CDR3: CASDQYGEAFF
D: TRBD1; J: TRBJ1-2; V: TRBV12-3/TRBV12-4; size: .; DNA: TGTGCCAGCAGGGAACAGGGGAGGTCTAGCTACACCTTC; CDR3: CASREQGRSSYTF
D: .; J: TRBJ1-2; V: TRBV5-5; size: few; DNA: TGTGCCAGCAGCGGCCCTCGGGGGCAGAACTATGGCTACACCTTC; CDR3: CASSGPRGQNYGYTF
D: TRBD1; J: TRBJ1-1; V: TRBV7-8; size: .; DNA: TGTGCCAGCAGCTTAGTTGACAGGGTGAACACTGAAGCTTTCTTT; CDR3: CASSLVDRVNTEAFF
D: .; J: TRBJ2-2; V: TRBV29-1; size: .; DNA: TGCAGCGTTGACGTACCAGGACGGACCGGGGAGCTGTTTTTT; CDR3: CSVDVPGRTGELFF
D: .; J: TRBJ2-2; V: TRBV7-9; size: .; DNA: TGTGCCAGCAGCTTAGCGCCCCGGGGTACCGGGGAGCTGTTTTTT; CDR3: CASSLAPRGTGELFF
D: .; J: TRBJ2-5; V: TRBV6-1; size: .; DNA: TGTGCCAGCAGTGAAGCGCTTCAGAAGAGAGAGACCCAGTACTTC; CDR3: CASSEALQKRETQYF
D: .; J: TRBJ2-3; V: TRBV4-2; size: .; DNA: TGTGCCAGCAGCCAAGGGTCTAGCGGCACAGATACGCAGTATTTT; CDR3: CASSQGSSGTDTQYF
D: .; J: TRBJ1-5; V: TRBV10-1; size: .; DNA: TGCGCCACCAGGGGTGAGGGGATGATTCAGCCCCAGCATTTT; CDR3: CATRGEGMIQPQHF
D: .; J: TRBJ2-3; V: TRBV11-1; size: .; DNA: TGTGCCAGCAGCTTGATTTGGGCACGCGATACGCAGTATTTT; CDR3: CASSLIWARDTQYF
D: .; J: TRBJ2-2; V: TRBV28; size: .; DNA: TGTGCCAGCAGTCCCGGACGGGGATGGGGCACCGGGGAGCTGTTTTTT; CDR3: CASSPGRGWGTGELFF
D: .; J: TRBJ1-1; V: TRBV5-1; size: .; DNA: TGCGCCAGCAGCCCGGGACACCAAAACACTGAAGCTTTCTTT; CDR3: CASSPGHQNTEAFF
D: .; J: TRBJ1-2; V: TRBV27; size: .; DNA: TGTGCCAGCAGTCTTAGGGGATTGGATGGCTACACCTTC; CDR3: CASSLRGLDGYTF
D: TRBD1; J: TRBJ1-5; V: TRBV12-3/TRBV12-4; size: .; DNA: TGTGCCAGCAGTTCGCAGGGGGCACAGCCCCAGCATTTT; CDR3: CASSSQGAQPQHF
D: .; J: TRBJ2-4; V: TRBV19; size: .; DNA: TGTGCCAGTAGTATCCAGCCCGGTAACATTCAGTACTTC; CDR3: CASSIQPGNIQYF
D: .; J: TRBJ2-7; V: TRBV3-1/TRBV3-2; size: .; DNA: TGTGCCAGCAGCCATAGGCGGACAGACCCCATGGGGGAGCAGTACTTC; CDR3: CASSHRRTDPMGEQYF
D: .; J: TRBJ1-1; V: TRBV6-5; size: .; DNA: TGTGCCAGCAGTTACAGTGGTAGGGAAGCTTTCTTT; CDR3: CASSYSGREAFF
D: .; J: TRBJ2-7; V: TRBV3-1/TRBV3-2; size: .; DNA: TGTGCCAGCAGCCAATCGCACGAGCAGTACTTC; CDR3: CASSQSHEQYF
D: .; J: TRBJ2-7; V: TRBV7-6; size: .; DNA: TGTGCCAGCAGCTTAGCGCTCGAGCAGGGCCCCTACGAGCAGTACTTC; CDR3: CASSLALEQGPYEQYF
D: .; J: TRBJ1-1; V: TRBV19; size: .; DNA: TGTGCCAGTAGTATTGAACAGGTAACAGGGACTGAAGCTTTCTTT; CDR3: CASSIEQVTGTEAFF
D: TRBD2; J: TRBJ2-1; V: TRBV24-1; size: .; DNA: TGTGCCACCAGTGGACCGGGACTAGCGGGAGTATTCACTCACAATGAGCAGTTCTTC; CDR3: CATSGPGLAGVFTHNEQFF
D: .; J: TRBJ2-7; V: TRBV5-4; size: .; DNA: TGTGCCAGCAGCCTCCCGGCCGCCCCCGGGGAGCAGTACTTC; CDR3: CASSLPAAPGEQYF
D: .; J: TRBJ2-7; V: TRBV5-1; size: .; DNA: TGCGCCAGCAGCTTGGACAGGGCCTACGAGCAGTACTTC; CDR3: CASSLDRAYEQYF
D: .; J: TRBJ2-3; V: TRBV5-1; size: once; DNA: TGCGCCAGCAGCTTTCGCGGCGGGGCTTCCGGAGATACGCAGTATTTT; CDR3: CASSFRGGASGDTQYF
D: TRBD2; J: TRBJ2-2; V: TRBV30; size: .; DNA: TGTGCCTGGAGTGTACGGCTAGCGGGAGGATCAAACACCGGGGAGCTGTTTTTT; CDR3: CAWSVRLAGGSNTGELFF
D: TRBD1; J: TRBJ1-2; V: TRBV18; size: .; DNA: TGTGCCAGCTCAGCCTACGACTCAGGACAGGGGGCTGGAGGCTACACCTTC; CDR3: CASSAYDSGQGAGGYTF
D: .; J: TRBJ2-7; V: TRBV28; size: once; DNA: TGTGCCAGCAGCTCCCTCATTAGGTCCTACGAGCAGTACTTC; CDR3: CASSSLIRSYEQYF
D: TRBD1; J: TRBJ1-5; V: TRBV28; size: .; DNA: TGTGCCAGCAGTTCTCTATTACAGGGGGGCAATCAGCCCCAGCATTTT; CDR3: CASSSLLQGGNQPQHF
D: .; J: TRBJ2-1; V: TRBV3-1/TRBV3-2; size: .; DNA: TGTGCCAGCAGCCAAGATCGACTAGTGTTTAATGAGCAGTTCTTC; CDR3: CASSQDRLVFNEQFF
D: .; J: TRBJ2-3; V: TRBV19; size: .; DNA: TGTGCCAGTAGTATCGGGGGTACAGATACGCAGTATTTT; CDR3: CASSIGGTDTQYF
D: .; J: TRBJ1-4; V: TRBV19; size: .; DNA: TGTGCCAGTAGTAATCGAGGCAGTAATAATGAAAAACTGTTTTTT; CDR3: CASSNRGSNNEKLFF
D: .; J: TRBJ2-2; V: TRBV5-1; size: .; DNA: TGCGCCAGCAGCTTTTTCGGGGGCGGGGAGCTGTTTTTT; CDR3: CASSFFGGGELFF
D: .; J: TRBJ1-2; V: TRBV5-4; size: .; DNA: TGTGCCAGCAGTTCCGACCCCGGATACAACTATGGCTACACCTTC; CDR3: CASSSDPGYNYGYTF
D: .; J: TRBJ1-2; V: TRBV3-1/TRBV3-2; size: .; DNA: TGTGCCAGCAGCCCTACCCCTACTAACTATGGCTACACCTTC; CDR3: CASSPTPTNYGYTF
D: TRBD1; J: TRBJ1-6; V: TRBV28; size: .; DNA: TGTGCCAGCAGCTTTCTGACAGGGAATAATTCACCCCTCCACTTT; CDR3: CASSFLTGNNSPLHF
D: TRBD2; J: TRBJ2-5; V: TRBV4-1; size: .; DNA: TGCGCCAGCAGCCAAGGACTAGCGGGGGGGCGAGAGACCCAGTACTTC; CDR3: CASSQGLAGGRETQYF
D: .; J: TRBJ2-2; V: TRBV6-1; size: .; DNA: TGTGCCAGCAGTGAATATAGGGGAATAGGGGAGCTGTTTTTT; CDR3: CASSEYRGIGELFF
D: TRBD2; J: TRBJ2-5; V: TRBV5-4; size: .; DNA: TGTGCCAGCAGCTTGCGAGGGAGGGTCCGGGAGACCCAGTACTTC; CDR3: CASSLRGRVRETQYF
D: .; J: TRBJ2-1; V: TRBV7-2; size: .; DNA: TGTGCCAGCGCGCAGGAAAGCTCCTACAATGAGCAGTTCTTC; CDR3: CASAQESSYNEQFF
D: .; J: TRBJ1-2; V: TRBV9; size: few; DNA: TGTGCCAGCAGCGTTGGGACGGTAGCCTATGGCTACACCTTC; CDR3: CASSVGTVAYGYTF
D: .; J: TRBJ1-2; V: TRBV11-2; size: few; DNA: TGTGCCAGCAGCTTAGAGGCGACAGTTTATGGCTACACCTTC; CDR3: CASSLEATVYGYTF
D: .; J: TRBJ1-6; V: TRBV5-6; size: .; DNA: TGTGCCAGCAGCCGCCCCTCTCAACCCCTCCACTTT; CDR3: CASSRPSQPLHF
D: .; J: TRBJ1-4; V: TRBV19; size: .; DNA: TGTGCCACCAGGGACAAGGCAGGTGAAAAACTGTTTTTT; CDR3: CATRDKAGEKLFF
D: .; J: TRBJ2-1; V: TRBV11-3; size: .; DNA: TGTGCCAGCAGCTTAGGGCCCGGGTTTACCTACAATGAGCAGTTCTTC; CDR3: CASSLGPGFTYNEQFF
D: .; J: TRBJ2-1; V: TRBV4-1; size: .; DNA: TGCGCCAGCAGCCAAGGGGGCGGGATGAGCTCCTACAATGAGCAGTTCTTC; CDR3: CASSQGGGMSSYNEQFF
D: .; J: TRBJ1-1; V: TRBV5-4; size: .; DNA: TGTGCCAGCAGCCCGGCAAGGAACCCTGAAGCTTTCTTT; CDR3: CASSPARNPEAFF
D: .; J: TRBJ1-1; V: TRBV3-1/TRBV3-2; size: once; DNA: TGTGCCAGCAGCCCCACCCTGAACACTGAAGCTTTCTTT; CDR3: CASSPTLNTEAFF
D: .; J: TRBJ1-1; V: TRBV10-3; size: .; DNA: TGTGCCATCAGTGAGTCGGCGGTTTTGAACACTGAAGCTTTCTTT; CDR3: CAISESAVLNTEAFF
D: .; J: TRBJ2-7; V: TRBV14; size: .; DNA: TGTGCCAGCGGACGGGCTGGCTACGAGCAGTACTTC; CDR3: CASGRAGYEQYF
D: TRBD2; J: TRBJ2-7; V: TRBV29-1; size: .; DNA: TGCAGCGTCCTAAAACTAGCGGGAATCCACTACGAGCAGTACTTC; CDR3: CSVLKLAGIHYEQYF
D: .; J: TRBJ2-2; V: TRBV5-6; size: .; DNA: TGTGCCAGCAGCTTGGTTCATGGGGGTCAGGCCCGTAACACCGGGGAGCTGTTTTTT; CDR3: CASSLVHGGQARNTGELFF
D: .; J: TRBJ1-3; V: TRBV4-1; size: .; DNA: TGCGCCAGCAGCCGCGAACCAGGACGTAGAAACACCATATATTTT; CDR3: CASSREPGRRNTIYF
D: .; J: TRBJ2-5; V: TRBV30; size: .; DNA: TGTGCCTGGAGTCCCCCGGACCCACATTTCGTGACCCAGTACTTC; CDR3: CAWSPPDPHFVTQYF
D: TRBD1; J: TRBJ1-2; V: TRBV9; size: few; DNA: TGTGCCAGCAGACCCTCGACAGGGGGCGCGTTTGGCTACACCTTC; CDR3: CASRPSTGGAFGYTF
D: TRBD1; J: TRBJ1-6; V: TRBV11-2; size: few; DNA: TGTGCCAGCAGCACGCCTACCGGGACAGCGAATTCACCCCTCCACTTT; CDR3: CASSTPTGTANSPLHF